The sequence of this T cell receptor (beta chain) was determined in a study of blood T cell repertoires in COVID-19. Overall study: Sites in the United States, Italy and Spain provided acute and convalescent COVID-19 samples. PBMCs, B-cell-depleted T cells, or T cells provided the cDNA or gDNA that made up the material.

In the authors' workflow: Estimated nucleated cell counts came from reference gene primer amplification. Repertoires were generated with immunoSEQ multiplex PCR, while TCRdb's copy carries only in-frame clones and drops some. V, J and clone size were drawn from that table, and D and trimming were deduced from the DNA. The sample includes 3,000 to 4,500 clones, approximately 80% of them seen just once. CDR1 GTSNPN and CDR2 SVGIG come from the germline V gene (reference sequence). The V end was cut by 0 bases, the J end by 4 bases, with 6 bases between. This CDR3 is 12 amino acids long. The TCR was taken from a human donor in a cohort sampled during active COVID-19. The sequencing sample was made of peripheral blood. V is TRBV30 and J is TRBJ1-1; unclear D gene. The CDR3 spells CAWSVQSTEAFF. The CDR3 coding sequence is TGTGCCTGGAGTGTACAGAGCACTGAAGCTTTCTTT. Filled out from reference TRBV30 and TRBJ1-1, the complete variable domain reads SQTIHQWPATLVQPVGSPLSLECTVEGTSNPNLYWYRQAAGRGLQLLFYSVGIGQISSEVPQNLSASRPQDRQFILSSKKLLLSDSGFYLCAWSVQSTEAFFGQGTRLTVV.